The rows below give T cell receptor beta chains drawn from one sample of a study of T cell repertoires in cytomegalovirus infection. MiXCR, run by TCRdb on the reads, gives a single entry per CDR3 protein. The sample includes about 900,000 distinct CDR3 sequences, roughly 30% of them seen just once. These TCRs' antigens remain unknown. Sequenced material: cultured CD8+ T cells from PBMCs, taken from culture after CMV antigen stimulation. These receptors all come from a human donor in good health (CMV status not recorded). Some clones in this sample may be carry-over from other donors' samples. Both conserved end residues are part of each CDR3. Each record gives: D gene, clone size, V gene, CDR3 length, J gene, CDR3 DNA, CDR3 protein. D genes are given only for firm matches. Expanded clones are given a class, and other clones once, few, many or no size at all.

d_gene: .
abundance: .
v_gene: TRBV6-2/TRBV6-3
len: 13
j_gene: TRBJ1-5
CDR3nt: TGTGCCAGCACCCGACAGATAAACCAGCCCCAGCATTTT
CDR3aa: CASTRQINQPQHF

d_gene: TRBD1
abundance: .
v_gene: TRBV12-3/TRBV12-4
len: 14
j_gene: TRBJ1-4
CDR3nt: TGTGCCAGCAGGCAGGGGGGGATATTAGAAAAACTGTTTTTT
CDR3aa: CASRQGGILEKLFF

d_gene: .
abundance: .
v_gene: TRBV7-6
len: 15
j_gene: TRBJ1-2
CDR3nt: TGTGTCAGCAGCTCCGCTAGCAGGGCAGTTCCTGGCTACACCTTC
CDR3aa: CVSSSASRAVPGYTF

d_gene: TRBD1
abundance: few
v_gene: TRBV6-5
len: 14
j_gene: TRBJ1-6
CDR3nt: TGTGCCAGCAGGGGGGACAGAGATAATTCACCCCTCCACTTT
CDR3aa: CASRGDRDNSPLHF

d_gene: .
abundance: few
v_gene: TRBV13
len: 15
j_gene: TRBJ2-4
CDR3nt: TGTGCCAGCAGCTCTTCAGGGTTTGTCAAAAACATTCAGTACTTC
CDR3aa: CASSSSGFVKNIQYF

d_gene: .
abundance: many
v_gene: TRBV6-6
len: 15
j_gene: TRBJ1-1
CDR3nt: TGTGCCAGCAGTTATTCGCGGGGGGCCAGCACTGAAGCTTTCTTT
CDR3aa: CASSYSRGASTEAFF

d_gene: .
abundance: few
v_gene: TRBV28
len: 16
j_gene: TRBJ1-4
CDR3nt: TGTGCCAGCATTCCGAGGAGGGTCGGAACTAATGAAAAACTGTTTTTT
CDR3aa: CASIPRRVGTNEKLFF

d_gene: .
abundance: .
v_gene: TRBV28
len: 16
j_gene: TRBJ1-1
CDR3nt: TGTGCCAGCAGGACCTCAAGAGGGGGTTTGAACACTGAAGCTTTCTTT
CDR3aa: CASRTSRGGLNTEAFF

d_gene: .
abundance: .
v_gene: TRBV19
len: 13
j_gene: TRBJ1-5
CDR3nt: TGTGCCAGTAATGAGGCCCCAATTCAGCCCCAGCATTTT
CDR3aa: CASNEAPIQPQHF

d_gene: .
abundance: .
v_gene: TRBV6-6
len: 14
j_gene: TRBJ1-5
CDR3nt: TGTGCCAGCAGTTACTCGGGGGCCACCGAGCCCCAGCATTTT
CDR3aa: CASSYSGATEPQHF

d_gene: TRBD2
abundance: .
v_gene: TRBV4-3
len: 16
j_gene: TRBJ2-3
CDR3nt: TGCGCCAGCAGCCAAGAGACGGGGGAGGGAACAGATACGCAGTATTTT
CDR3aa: CASSQETGEGTDTQYF

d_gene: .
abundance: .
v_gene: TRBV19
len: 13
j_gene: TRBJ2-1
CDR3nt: TGTGCCAGTAGTATATATCCGTACAATGAGCAGTTCTTC
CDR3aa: CASSIYPYNEQFF

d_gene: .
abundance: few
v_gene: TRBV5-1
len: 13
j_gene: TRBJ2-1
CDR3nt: TGCGCCAGCAGCTTTTTTCGGGTCGATGAGCAGTTCTTC
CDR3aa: CASSFFRVDEQFF

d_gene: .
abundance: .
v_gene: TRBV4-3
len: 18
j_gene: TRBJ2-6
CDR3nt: TGCGCCAGCAGCCAAGATCGGGGGAGGCCGTCTGGGGCCAACGTCCTGACTTTC
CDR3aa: CASSQDRGRPSGANVLTF

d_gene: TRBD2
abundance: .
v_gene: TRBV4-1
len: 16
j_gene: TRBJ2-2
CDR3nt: TGCGCCAGCAGCCAAGTACTAGGCGGGAGCACCGGGGAGCTGTTTTTT
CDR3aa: CASSQVLGGSTGELFF

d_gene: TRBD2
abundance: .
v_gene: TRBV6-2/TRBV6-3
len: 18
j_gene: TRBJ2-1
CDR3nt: TGTGCCAGCAGTTACTCCACTAGCGGGGTTAGCTCCTACAATGAGCAGTTCTTC
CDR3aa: CASSYSTSGVSSYNEQFF

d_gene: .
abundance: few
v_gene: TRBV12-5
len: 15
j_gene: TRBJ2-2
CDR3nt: TGTGCTAGTGGTTTGGTACTATCGAACACCGGGGAGCTGTTTTTT
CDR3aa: CASGLVLSNTGELFF

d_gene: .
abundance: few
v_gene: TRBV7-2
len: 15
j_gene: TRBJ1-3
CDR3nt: TGTGCCAGCAGCTTCTCGTTTTTCTCTGGAAACACCATATATTTT
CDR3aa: CASSFSFFSGNTIYF

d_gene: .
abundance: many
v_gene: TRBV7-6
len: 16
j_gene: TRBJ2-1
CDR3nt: TGTGCCAGCAGCTTATGGGGGGAGACCTCCTACAATGAGCAGTTCTTC
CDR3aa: CASSLWGETSYNEQFF

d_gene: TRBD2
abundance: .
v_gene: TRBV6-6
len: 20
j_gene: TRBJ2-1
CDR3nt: TGTGCCAGCAGTTACCGACCCGGGACTAGCGGGGGGGCCCCCTACAATGAGCAGTTCTTC
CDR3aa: CASSYRPGTSGGAPYNEQFF

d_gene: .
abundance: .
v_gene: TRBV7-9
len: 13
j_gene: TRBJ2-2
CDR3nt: TGTGCCAGCAGCCCCGCGTTGATCGAGGAGCTGTTTTTT
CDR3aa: CASSPALIEELFF

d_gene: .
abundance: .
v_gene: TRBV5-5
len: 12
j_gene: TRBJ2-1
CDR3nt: TGTGCCAGCAGCTCGGCACGGACTAAGGAGTTCTTC
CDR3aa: CASSSARTKEFF

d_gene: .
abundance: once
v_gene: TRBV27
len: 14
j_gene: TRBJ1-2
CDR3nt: TGTGCCAGCAGTTTATCAGGGGGACCCTATGGCTACACCTTC
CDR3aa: CASSLSGGPYGYTF

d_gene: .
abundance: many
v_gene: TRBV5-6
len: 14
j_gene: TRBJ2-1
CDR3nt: TGTGCCAGCAGCTTACAGGGATCCTACAATGAGCAGTTCTTC
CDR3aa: CASSLQGSYNEQFF

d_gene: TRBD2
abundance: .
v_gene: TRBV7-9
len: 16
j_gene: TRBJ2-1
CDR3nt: TGTGCCAGCACCCCAGGGCTAGCGGGGGATATACATGAGCAGTTCTTC
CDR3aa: CASTPGLAGDIHEQFF

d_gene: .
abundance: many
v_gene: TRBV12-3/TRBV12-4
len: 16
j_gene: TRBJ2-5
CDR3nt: TGTGCCAGCAGTTTAGGGGACTCCATAACCCAAGAGACCCAGTACTTC
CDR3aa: CASSLGDSITQETQYF

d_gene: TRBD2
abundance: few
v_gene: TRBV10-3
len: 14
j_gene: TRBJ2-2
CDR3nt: TGTGCCATCAGGCTAGCGGGGCAGACCGGGGAGCTGTTTTTT
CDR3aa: CAIRLAGQTGELFF

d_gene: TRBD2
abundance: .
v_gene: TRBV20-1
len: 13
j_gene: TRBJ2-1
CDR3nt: TGCAGTGCCGGGAGGGACACTTACAATGAGCAGTTCTTC
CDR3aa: CSAGRDTYNEQFF

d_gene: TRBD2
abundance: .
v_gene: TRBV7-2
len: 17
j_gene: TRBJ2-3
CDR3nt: TGTGCCAGCAGCAATAGACTAGCGGGAGAGAGCACAGATACGCAGTATTTT
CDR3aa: CASSNRLAGESTDTQYF

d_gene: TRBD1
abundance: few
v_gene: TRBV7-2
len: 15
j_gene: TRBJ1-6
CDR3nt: TGTGCCAGCAGCAGCGGGACAGTCGGTGGAGAACCCCTCCACTTT
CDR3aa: CASSSGTVGGEPLHF

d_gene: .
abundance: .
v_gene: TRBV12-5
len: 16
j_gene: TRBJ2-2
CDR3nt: TGTGCTAGTGGTTTCGTCGGGGCCTCGAACACCGGGGAGCTGTTTTTT
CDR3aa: CASGFVGASNTGELFF

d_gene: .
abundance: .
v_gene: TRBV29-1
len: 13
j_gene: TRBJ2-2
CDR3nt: TGCAGCGCCACGGGGGCGAACACCGGGGAGCTGTTTTTT
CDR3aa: CSATGANTGELFF

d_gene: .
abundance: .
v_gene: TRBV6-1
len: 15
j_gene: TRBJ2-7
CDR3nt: TGTGTCAGCAGTGAAGGCACACCGCCCTACTACGAGCAGTACTTC
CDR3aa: CVSSEGTPPYYEQYF

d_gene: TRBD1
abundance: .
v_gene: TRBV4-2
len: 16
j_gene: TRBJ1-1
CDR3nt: TGTGCCAGCAGCCCAGTATCGCAGGGGGCTTTCGCTGAAGCTTTCTTT
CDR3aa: CASSPVSQGAFAEAFF

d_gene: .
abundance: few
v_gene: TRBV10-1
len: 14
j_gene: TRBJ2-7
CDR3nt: TGCGCCACCGAGAAGGGGGGGCCGATCTACGAGCAGTACTTC
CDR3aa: CATEKGGPIYEQYF

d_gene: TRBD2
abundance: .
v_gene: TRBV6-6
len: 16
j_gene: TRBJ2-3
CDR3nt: TGTGCCAGCAGTTCCCCCCGCCGGGGGGGCCTAAATACGCAGTATTTT
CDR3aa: CASSSPRRGGLNTQYF

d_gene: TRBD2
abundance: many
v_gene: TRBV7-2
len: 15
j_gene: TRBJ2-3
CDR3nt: TGTGCCAGCAGCTTCGCGGGGGGCCTGGCAGATACGCAGTATTTT
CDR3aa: CASSFAGGLADTQYF

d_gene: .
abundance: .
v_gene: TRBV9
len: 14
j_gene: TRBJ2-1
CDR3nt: TGTGCCAGCAGCGTAGCCGTAGGCGTCAATGAGCAGTTCTTC
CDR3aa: CASSVAVGVNEQFF

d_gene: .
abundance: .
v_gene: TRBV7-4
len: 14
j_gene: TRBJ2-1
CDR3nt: TGTGCCAGCAGCTTAGAGGGGGGGTCCAATGAGCAGTTCTTC
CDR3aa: CASSLEGGSNEQFF

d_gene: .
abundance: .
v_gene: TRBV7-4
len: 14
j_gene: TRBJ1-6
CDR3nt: TGTGCCAGCAGCTCGGAGCACTATAATTCACCCCTCCACTTT
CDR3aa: CASSSEHYNSPLHF

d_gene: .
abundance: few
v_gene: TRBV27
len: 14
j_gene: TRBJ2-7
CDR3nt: TGTGCCAGCAGCCCCTCTCCATTCGGGTACGAGCAGTACTTC
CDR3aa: CASSPSPFGYEQYF

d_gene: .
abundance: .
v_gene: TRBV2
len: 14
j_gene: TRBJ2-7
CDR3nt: TGTGCCAGCAGTGTAATGGGAATGAGAGACGAGCAGTACTTC
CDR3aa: CASSVMGMRDEQYF

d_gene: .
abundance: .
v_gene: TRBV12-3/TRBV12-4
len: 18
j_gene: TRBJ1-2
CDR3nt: TGTGCCAGCAGTTTAGCCCAGAGACAGATGTTCGCTAACTATGGCTACACCTTC
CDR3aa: CASSLAQRQMFANYGYTF

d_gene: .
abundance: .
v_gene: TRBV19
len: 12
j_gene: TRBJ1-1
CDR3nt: TGTGCCAGTAAGCGGGGGTACACTGAAGCTTTCTTT
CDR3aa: CASKRGYTEAFF

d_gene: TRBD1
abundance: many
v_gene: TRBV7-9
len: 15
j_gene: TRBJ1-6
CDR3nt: TGTGCCAGCAGTTATCCGGGACAGGGGCTTTTAGCCCTCCACTTT
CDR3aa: CASSYPGQGLLALHF

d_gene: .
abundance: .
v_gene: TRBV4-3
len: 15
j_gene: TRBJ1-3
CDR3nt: TGCGCCAGCAGGGCTGGGGTGAGCTCTGGAAACACCATATATTTT
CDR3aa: CASRAGVSSGNTIYF